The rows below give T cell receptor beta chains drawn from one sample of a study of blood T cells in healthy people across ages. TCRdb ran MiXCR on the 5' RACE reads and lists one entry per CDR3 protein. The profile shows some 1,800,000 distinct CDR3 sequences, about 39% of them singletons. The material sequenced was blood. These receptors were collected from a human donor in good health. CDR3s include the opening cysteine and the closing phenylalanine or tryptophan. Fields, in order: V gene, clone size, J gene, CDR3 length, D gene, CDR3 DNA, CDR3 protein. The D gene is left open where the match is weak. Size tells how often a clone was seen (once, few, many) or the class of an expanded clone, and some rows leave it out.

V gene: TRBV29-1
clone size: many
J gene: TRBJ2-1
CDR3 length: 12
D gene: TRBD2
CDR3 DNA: TGCAGCGTTGAGGGAGGGTTTGTTGAGCAGTTCTTC
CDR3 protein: CSVEGGFVEQFF

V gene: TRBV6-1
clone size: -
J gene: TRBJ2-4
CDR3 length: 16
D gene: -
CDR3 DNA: TGTGCCAGCAGTGAACGACAGGCTCGTCCGGCGAGCAAGCAGTACTTC
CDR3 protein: CASSERQARPASKQYF

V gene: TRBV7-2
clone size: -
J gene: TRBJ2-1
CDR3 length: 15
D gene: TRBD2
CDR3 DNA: TGTGCCAGCAGCTGGGGGGGGATGTCCTACAATGAGCAGTTCTTC
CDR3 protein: CASSWGGMSYNEQFF

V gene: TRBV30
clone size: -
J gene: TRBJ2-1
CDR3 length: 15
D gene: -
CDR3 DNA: TGTGCCTGGAGTGTCGGACAGAGCTCTTACAATGAGCAGTTCTTC
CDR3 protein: CAWSVGQSSYNEQFF

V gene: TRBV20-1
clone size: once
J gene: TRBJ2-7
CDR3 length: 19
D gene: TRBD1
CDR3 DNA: TGCAGTGCTAGATCCACTCTGGGACAGGGCAATAATAGAGTCTACGAGCAGTACTTC
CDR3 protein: CSARSTLGQGNNRVYEQYF

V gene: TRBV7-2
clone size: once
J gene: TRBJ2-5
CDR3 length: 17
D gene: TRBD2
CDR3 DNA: TGTGCCAGCAGCTTTAGGACTAGCGGGGGGGCTGGAGAGACCCAGTACTTC
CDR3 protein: CASSFRTSGGAGETQYF

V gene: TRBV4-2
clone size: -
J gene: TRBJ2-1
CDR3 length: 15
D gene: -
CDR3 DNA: TGTGCCAGCAGCCCCACGGTATGGGAAAACAATGAGCAGTTCTTC
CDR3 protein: CASSPTVWENNEQFF

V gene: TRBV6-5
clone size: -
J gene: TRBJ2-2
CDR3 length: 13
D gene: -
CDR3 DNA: TGTGCCAGTCGGAATTGGGGAGGCGGGGAGCTGTTTTTT
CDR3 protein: CASRNWGGGELFF

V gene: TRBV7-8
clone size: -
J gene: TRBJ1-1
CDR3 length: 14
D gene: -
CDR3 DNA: TGTGCCAGTAGCCCCCCCGACAAGAACACTGAAGCTTTCTTT
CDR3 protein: CASSPPDKNTEAFF

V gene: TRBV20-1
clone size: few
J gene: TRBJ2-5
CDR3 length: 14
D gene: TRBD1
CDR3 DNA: TGCAGTGCTAGAGTGGCGGGACAGGGGGAGACCCAGTACTTC
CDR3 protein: CSARVAGQGETQYF

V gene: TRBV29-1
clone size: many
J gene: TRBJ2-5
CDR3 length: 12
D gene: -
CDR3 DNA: TGCAGCGTTGTGACCCTCGGGGAGACCCAGTACTTC
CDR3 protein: CSVVTLGETQYF

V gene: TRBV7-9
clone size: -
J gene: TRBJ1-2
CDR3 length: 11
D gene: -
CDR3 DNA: TGTGCCAGCAGCTTAATGCGGGGCTACACCTTC
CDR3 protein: CASSLMRGYTF